The 14 T cell receptor beta chains given below trace back to one sample, sequenced in a study of T-cell reconstitution after alpha-beta-depleted transplantation in children. TCRbeta library preparation incorporated unique molecular identifiers. TCRdb re-analysed the PCR reads in MiXCR, keeping a single row per CDR3 protein. Of 350,000 to 500,000 distinct CDR3 sequences in the sample, approximately 41% are singletons; the top ten hold 27%. This sample comprised PBMCs, obtained before TCRalphabeta/CD19-depleted stem cell transplant. Receptors originate from a girl aged 2 to 10 with aplastic anemia, due to receive a stem cell transplant.

This clonotype was observed a handful of times. V usage is TRBV20-1 and J usage is TRBJ2-5, with 10 nucleotides matching TRBD2. The length of the CDR3 is 18 residues. J gave up 5 bases and V 2 bases, and 17 bases lay outside the gene matches. Looked up from germline, CDR1 is DFQATT and CDR2 is SNEGSKA (reference sequence). CDR3 sequence (DNA): TGCAGTGCTAGACAAGCCGGGACTAGCGCGACTCAGGGGGAGACCCAGTACTTC. Its translation: CSARQAGTSATQGETQYF.

J is TRBJ2-7 and V is TRBV6-1; 8 bases are a match to TRBD2. The CDR3 spans 15 residues. CDR1 is MNHNS and CDR2 is SASEGT in the germline V gene. Unmatched junction bases numbered 9, after V lost 6 bases and J lost 2 bases. For the CDR3, the DNA is TGTGCCAGCAGGGACCTTAGCGGGAATCCCTACGAGCAGTACTTC. Translated: CASRDLSGNPYEQYF.

This clonotype showed up just a few times. This rearrangement joins TRBV4-2 to TRBJ2-1; 9 nucleotides agree with TRBD2. The CDR3 consists of 17 residues. The germline V gene has CDR1 LGHNA and CDR2 YNFKEQ. With 2 bases clipped from V and 0 bases from J, the junction kept 5 bases outside the gene matches. Here the CDR3 DNA reads TGTGCCAGCAGCCAAAATCCTAGCGGGAACTCCTACAATGAGCAGTTCTTC. Protein: CASSQNPSGNSYNEQFF.

The chain employs TRBV11-2 and TRBJ2-2, with 9 bases matching TRBD1. This CDR3 has 15 residues. Germline V gene data show CDR1 as SGHAT and CDR2 as FQNNGV. J was trimmed by 5 bases and V by 4 bases; bases with no gene match: 5. CDR3 DNA sequence: TGTGCCAGCAGCTATTTACAGGGGGCGACCGGGGAGCTGTTTTTT. This translates into CASSYLQGATGELFF.

This clonotype has just a few counts. The CDR3 nucleotides read TGTGCCAGTACACAGGGGAGGGCTAATGAAAAACTGTTTTTT. Its translation is CASTQGRANEKLFF. The gene calls are TRBV19 and TRBJ1-4; TRBD1 agrees at 7 bases. This CDR3 has 14 residues. The V and J ends lost 7 bases and 3 bases, in that order; junction bases with no gene match: 5. CDR1 and CDR2 (germline): LNHDA, SQIVND (reference sequence).

This chain joins TRBV5-1 and TRBJ2-3, with a weak D call TRBD2 (6 bases). The CDR3 is 16 amino acids. Trimming pared 2 bases from V and 1 base from J, leaving 14 bases between. The germline gives CDR1 SGHRS, CDR2 YFSETQ. The CDR3 is CASSFGRGLGTDTQYF. For the CDR3, the DNA is TGCGCCAGCAGCTTTGGGCGGGGTCTTGGCACAGATACGCAGTATTTT.

The chain is built from TRBV2 and TRBJ2-2, with D hard to call. This CDR3 spans 12 amino acids. Per germline, CDR1 SNHLY and CDR2 FYNNEI. V was shortened by 6 bases and J by 6 bases, with 8 bases between the two germline ends. CDR3: CASRADSGELFF. CDR3 in DNA: TGTGCCAGCAGGGCAGATTCCGGGGAGCTGTTTTTT.

This clonotype was counted many times. V is TRBV5-1 and J is TRBJ2-5, with a tentative D call TRBD2 (5 bases). V was clipped by 7 bases and J by 4 bases, with 8 bases between them. The germline CDR1 and CDR2 sequences are SGHRS and YFSETQ. The CDR3 totals 11 residues. The chain's CDR3 is CASGRGETQYF. DNA of the CDR3: TGCGCCAGCGGGAGAGGAGAGACCCAGTACTTC. The entire variable domain, with the rest obtained from reference TRBV5-1 and TRBJ2-5, is as follows: KAGVTQTPRYLIKTRGQQVTLSCSPISGHRSVSWYQQTPGQGLQFLFEYFSETQRNKGNFPGRFSGRQFSNSRSEMNVSTLELGDSALYLCASGRGETQYFGPGTRLLVL.

The rearrangement links TRBV7-9 to TRBJ2-7, with TRBD1 matching over 8 bases. Germline V gene sequence: CDR1 SEHNR, CDR2 FQNEAQ (reference sequence). J gave up 2 bases and V 2 bases, and 11 bases lay outside the gene matches. The CDR3 consists of 17 residues. Here the CDR3 DNA reads TGTGCCAGCAGCTTAAATCCCAGATGGGACAGGCCCTACGAGCAGTACTTC. It translates to CASSLNPRWDRPYEQYF.

This clonotype appeared a few times. This chain uses TRBV10-1 with TRBJ2-7; 7 nucleotides match TRBD1. V lost 5 bases and J lost 13; bases outside the gene matches: 11. The CDR3 runs to 12 residues. Germline V CDR1 and CDR2: WNHNN, SYGVQD (reference sequence). The CDR3 region is CASSLTGDLLYF. The DNA for the CDR3 is TGCGCCAGCAGTCTAACAGGGGACCTTCTCTACTTC.

The table lists this clonotype with many counts. The CDR3 protein is CASSSTGRETQYF. CDR3 coding DNA: TGCGCCAGCAGCTCCACAGGGAGAGAGACCCAGTACTTC. This chain links TRBV5-1 with TRBJ2-5; a possible D gene is TRBD1 (6 bases). Germline lookup yields CDR1 SGHRS and CDR2 YFSETQ. Between the trimmed V and J ends, which lost 3 bases and 4 bases, there was a span of 10 bases. The CDR3 runs to 13 residues. Together with reference TRBV5-1 and TRBJ2-5, the CDR3 gives the full variable domain: KAGVTQTPRYLIKTRGQQVTLSCSPISGHRSVSWYQQTPGQGLQFLFEYFSETQRNKGNFPGRFSGRQFSNSRSEMNVSTLELGDSALYLCASSSTGRETQYFGPGTRLLVL.

This clonotype has a count of ten or more. V is TRBV6-5 and J is TRBJ1-2; TRBD1 might be the D (6 bases). The germline gives CDR1 MNHEY, CDR2 SVGAGI. V lost 2 bases to trimming and J lost 6 bases, with 10 bases between them. The CDR3 is 13 amino acids. CDR3 in DNA: TGTGCCAGCAGTTACCGGGGGCGCAATGGCTACACCTTC. This encodes CASSYRGRNGYTF.

V is TRBV3-1 and J is TRBJ2-7, with TRBD1 matching 7 bases. The CDR3 extends over 13 amino acids. The germline gives CDR1 LGHDT, CDR2 YNNKEL (reference sequence). The V segment lost 3 bases and the J segment 6 bases; nucleotides outside the gene matches: 5. The CDR3 DNA sequence: TGTGCCAGCAGCCACGACAGGGTGAGCGAGCAGTACTTC. Its protein is CASSHDRVSEQYF.

The table lists this clonotype with a few counts. The chain combines TRBV20-1 with TRBJ1-4; D ambiguous. CDR1 and CDR2 from the germline V gene are DFQATT and SNEGSKA (reference sequence). V lost 5 bases and J lost 7, with 8 bases in between. CDR3 size: 11 residues. The CDR3 nucleotides are TGCAGTGCTGCCTTTCTTGAAAAACTGTTTTTT. It yields the protein CSAAFLEKLFF.